This T cell receptor (beta chain) was found in a study of T cell clusters in autoimmune cytopenias. Notes on the study in general: Physiological T cell clusters of healthy donors were apparently absent in primary autoimmune cytopenia patients. TRB repertoire shifts in secondary cytopenia and chronic lymphocytic leukemia mostly reflected lymphoma, not autoimmunity.

The germline gives CDR1 LNHNV, CDR2 YYDKDF (reference sequence). The CDR3 contains 14 residues. TRB was amplified from roughly 250 ng of peripheral blood genomic DNA per sample. TRB was amplified by touch-down multiplex PCR, primer pools A and B combined. TCRdb re-called the multiplex PCR reads and catalogs CDR3 proteins one per entry, DNA excluded. This table lists more than 9,000 distinct CDR3 sequences. As to this clonotype: Its antigen is as yet unknown.

The sample was also reused in another study, on T cell repertoires in aging, cancer and after chemotherapy. That work states: Median generation probability rose over the chemotherapy interval in each cancer cohort, suggesting rebound thymic output. Immunological memory after chemotherapy cannot be judged from the repertoire data.

The TCR was taken from a human donor in good health. This chain links TRBV15 with TRBJ1-5. Material for sequencing was peripheral blood. This CDR3 is CATSREKALGPQHF.